This T cell receptor beta chain emerged from a study of blood T cell repertoires in COVID-19 (dated by TCRdb to the early 2020s). About the full investigation: Samples from collaborators originated in the United States, Italy and Spain and spanned both the acute and convalescent phases of COVID-19. The dataset comprised deeply sampled blood TCRbeta repertoires from subjects exposed to, actively infected with, or recovered from COVID-19. The sample metadata nearly always contained a de-identified subject ID, COVID-19 status, age in years and sex. The material from the prospective study consisted of cDNA or gDNA derived from T cells, B-cell-depleted T cells, or PBMCs. The repertoires were made available in a free public database intended to serve as a resource for research on the immune response to SARS-CoV-2. The samples were drawn from the first 160 participants of the ongoing ImmuneRACE study and from 1,254 subjects provided by 6 global collaborators. Where HLA class I and class II types were available, the types were taken from metadata supplied by the sample provider, not from assay-based typing.

This clone came up once. Its target antigen remains unknown. One base away there is no much larger clone; base qualities are not given. Overall study results and their limits: How much clinical and demographic metadata was included differed by source and by participant, and the metadata was provided uncurated.

The collaborating institutions used their own protocols to collect whole blood in K2EDTA tubes. For TCRbeta analysis, collaborators shipped samples as frozen whole blood, isolated PBMCs, or DNA extracted from either of those sample types. CDR1 and CDR2 are drawn from the germline V gene: MGHDK, SYGVNS. The V end loses 8 bases and the J end loses 5 bases, and a stretch of 13 bases separates them. The CDR3 spans 13 residues, from the cysteine through the phenylalanine. The only DNA kept is the CDR3, 39 bases in frame from the first base. TCRbeta CDR3 regions were amplified from genomic DNA using the immunoSEQ Assay, a bias-controlled multiplex PCR. The authors processed their data as follows. Nucleated cell counts per sample were estimated from amplification of reference gene primers within the assay. To quantify the absolute abundance of each unique TCRbeta CDR3 rearrangement, sequence reads were collapsed and filtered. For each sample, productive Simpson clonality was calculated as the square root of Simpson's diversity index over productive rearrangements. Imported from immuneACCESS, the table was reduced by TCRdb to in-frame sequences with V and J called. These copies leave out some clones; in studies compared against another copy, an unresolved V gene accounts for under half, and the cause of the remainder is not known. The D gene and trimming were derived from the DNA, and the V and J assignments and clone size from that table. Here the sample has around 130,000 clones; 70% to 90% occur a single time. About 2% of the sample is taken by the ten largest.

This receptor was obtained from a man in his 70s with active COVID-19. Recombination linked TRBV25-1 to TRBJ1-5; a tentative D call is TRBD1 (6 bases match). Specimen: peripheral blood. The encoded CDR3 is CASQPPGDQPQHF. The DNA sequence is TGTGCCAGCCAGCCGCCAGGGGATCAGCCCCAGCATTTT.